Here is one TCR beta chain with its context. This specimen belongs to a study of blood T cell repertoires in COVID-19. Study in general: There were acute and convalescent COVID-19 samples, and they came from the United States, Italy and Spain. PBMCs, B-cell-depleted T cells, or T cells provided the cDNA or gDNA that made up the material.

Source study methods: Reference gene primers were amplified, and this amplification served to estimate nucleated cell counts. Clones were sequenced by immunoSEQ multiplex PCR, and TCRdb holds only the in-frame ones, with some missing. D and trimming were read from the DNA, whereas the V and J calls and clone size are those reported in that table. In the table there are hundreds of thousands of clones, about 82% of which are singletons. Unmatched junction bases numbered 12, after V lost 3 bases and J lost 8 bases. The CDR3 consists of 17 residues. Looked up from germline, CDR1 is SGHTA and CDR2 is FQGNSA.

The genes are TRBV7-2 and TRBJ2-2; 10 bases are a match to TRBD2. The receptor was derived from a man in his fifties or sixties with active or convalescent COVID-19. Specimen: peripheral blood. CDR3 region: CASSLVASGSRMGELFF. In nucleotides, the CDR3 is TGTGCCAGCAGCTTGGTGGCTAGCGGGAGTAGAATGGGGGAGCTGTTTTTT.